The clone carrying this TCR beta chain was seen many times. Antigen specificity is unknown. The data originate from a study of neurological immune-mediated disorders. Study-level findings and limits: The level of TCR clonal expansion was highest in patients with HTLV-1-associated myelopathy and lowest in multiple sclerosis, where it fell below the level seen in healthy controls.

Synthesis of cDNA was accomplished via 5'RACE employing 10-nucleotide random UMIs. Over 170 million TCR-beta sequences from 15-18 subjects came out of each sequencing run. Via MiXCR, TCRdb re-called the 5' RACE reads, giving one row per CDR3 protein. The sample records 15,000 to 20,000 distinct CDR3 sequences, less than 25% being singletons. For the unsorted libraries, 2 million PBMCs stored at -80 C served as input. CDR3 length: 15 residues. V shed 3 bases and J shed 3 bases, with 12 bases lying between them. Germline CDR1 is MNHNS and CDR2 is SASEGT. The chain couples TRBV6-1 to TRBJ1-5; D possibly corresponds to TRBD1 (6 bases). The TCR was taken from a man in his forties or fifties in good health. Sequenced: PBMCs. The CDR3 region is CASSEYQGINQPQHF. CDR3 coding DNA: TGTGCCAGCAGTGAGTATCAGGGGATCAATCAGCCCCAGCATTTT.